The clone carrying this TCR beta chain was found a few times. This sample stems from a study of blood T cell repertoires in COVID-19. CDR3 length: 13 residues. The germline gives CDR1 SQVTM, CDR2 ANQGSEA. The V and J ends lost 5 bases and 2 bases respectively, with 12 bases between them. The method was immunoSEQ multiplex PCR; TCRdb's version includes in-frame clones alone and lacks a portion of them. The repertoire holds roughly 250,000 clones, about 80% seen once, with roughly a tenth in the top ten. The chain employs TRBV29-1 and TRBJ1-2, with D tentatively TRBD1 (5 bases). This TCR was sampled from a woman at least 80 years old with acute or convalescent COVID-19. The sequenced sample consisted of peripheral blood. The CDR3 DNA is TGCAGCGTTTTGGAGGGACGGAACTATGGCTACACCTTC. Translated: CSVLEGRNYGYTF.